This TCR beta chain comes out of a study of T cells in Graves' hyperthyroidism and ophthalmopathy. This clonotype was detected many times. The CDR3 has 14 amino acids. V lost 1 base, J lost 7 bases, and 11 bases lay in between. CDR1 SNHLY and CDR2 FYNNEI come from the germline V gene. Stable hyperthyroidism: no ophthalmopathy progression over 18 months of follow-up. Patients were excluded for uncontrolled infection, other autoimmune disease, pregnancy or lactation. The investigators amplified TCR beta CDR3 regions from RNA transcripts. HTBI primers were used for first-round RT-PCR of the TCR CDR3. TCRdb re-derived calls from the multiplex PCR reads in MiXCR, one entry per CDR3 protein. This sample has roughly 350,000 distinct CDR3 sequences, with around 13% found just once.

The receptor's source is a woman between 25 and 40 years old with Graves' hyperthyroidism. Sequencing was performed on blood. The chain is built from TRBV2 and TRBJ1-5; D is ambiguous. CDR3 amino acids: CASSEVRPGQPQHF. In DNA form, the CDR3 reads TGTGCCAGCAGTGAAGTAAGGCCGGGGCAGCCCCAGCATTTT.